This T cell receptor beta chain is from a study of blood T cell repertoires in COVID-19 (dated by TCRdb to about 2020). Study-level background: Samples from collaborators originated in the United States, Italy and Spain and spanned both the acute and convalescent phases of COVID-19. The sample metadata nearly always contained a de-identified subject ID, COVID-19 status, age in years and sex. Where available, HLA class I and class II types were taken from metadata supplied by the sample provider and were not determined by assay-based typing. The repertoires were released in a freely available public database intended as a resource for research on the immune response to SARS-CoV-2. The material from the prospective study consisted of cDNA or gDNA derived from T cells, B-cell-depleted T cells, or PBMCs. The samples were drawn from two sources: the first 160 participants of the ongoing ImmuneRACE study, and over 950 subjects contributed by 6 global collaborators. Deeply sampled blood TCRbeta repertoires from subjects exposed to, actively infected with, or recovered from COVID-19 were included in the dataset.

TCRbeta CDR3 regions were amplified from genomic DNA by means of the immunoSEQ Assay, a bias-controlled multiplex PCR. In the source study's methods: Within the assay, amplification of reference gene primers was used to estimate how many nucleated cells each sample contained. To quantify the absolute abundance of each unique TCRbeta CDR3 rearrangement, sequence reads were collapsed and filtered. For each sample, productive Simpson clonality was calculated as the square root of Simpson's diversity index over productive rearrangements. TCRdb's version of the immuneACCESS table is confined to in-frame rearrangements and falls short of the full clone set. An unresolved V gene accounts for under half of the shortfall where checked; the remainder is of unknown origin. V, J and clone size are those of that table, while D and trimming were read from the DNA. For this sample the table gives more than 95,000 clones, of which 82% were detected only once. Of the sample, approximately 20% falls within the top ten clones.

Paper-wide results and their limitations: The quantity of clinical and demographic metadata differed by source and by participant and was supplied without curation.

In the case of this clone: This receptor's antigen is unknown. It has no much larger one-base neighbor in the sample; base qualities were not kept.

The collaborating institutions used their own protocols to collect whole blood in K2EDTA tubes. For TCRbeta analysis, collaborator samples were shipped as frozen whole blood, as isolated PBMCs, or as DNA extracted from either sample type. The source material was peripheral blood. This clonotype was obtained from a man at least 80 years old with acute or convalescent COVID-19.

The CDR3 reads as follows: CASSPARGQGAGNTIYF. The base sequence is TGCGCCAGCAGCCCCGCCCGGGGACAGGGAGCGGGAAACACCATATATTTT. The chain joins TRBV5-1 to TRBJ1-3, with 9 bases in between that match TRBD1. Including cysteine and phenylalanine, the CDR3 has 17 amino acids. Only the CDR3 part of the read is kept: 51 bases, read in frame from the first base. The V end gives up 4 bases and the J end 4 bases, leaving 12 bases in the junction not matched to a gene. CDR1 SGHRS and CDR2 YFSETQ were looked up in the germline V gene.